The rows below give T cell receptor beta chains drawn from one sample of a study of human T cells and chemical hapten exposure. TCRdb re-derived calls from the RACE reads in MiXCR, one entry per CDR3 protein. Of more than 300,000 distinct CDR3 sequences detected, around 5% appear once; the ten largest clones hold more than 8%. The sample consisted of whole blood, taken in connection with sensitization to the hapten diphenylcyclopropenone (DPC). The receptor source for this set is a young woman with alopecia areata. Some clones in this sample may be carry-over from other donors' samples. CDR3s include the opening cysteine and the closing phenylalanine or tryptophan. A D gene is named only where the DNA matches it firmly. Clone size is given for some rows only: seen once, a few or many times, or a class if the clone is expanded.

abundance: NA; v_gene: TRBV4-3; d_gene: TRBD1; j_gene: TRBJ1-2; CDR3aa: CASSPDRGSIYGYTF; CDR3nt: TGCGCCAGCAGCCCCGACAGGGGCTCTATCTATGGCTACACCTTC
abundance: NA; v_gene: TRBV6-2/TRBV6-3; d_gene: TRBD1; j_gene: TRBJ1-2; CDR3aa: CASKGQGEEYGYTF; CDR3nt: TGTGCCAGCAAGGGACAGGGCGAGGAGTATGGCTACACCTTC
abundance: few; v_gene: TRBV20-1; d_gene: NA; j_gene: TRBJ2-3; CDR3aa: CSAHSSSSTDTQYF; CDR3nt: TGCAGTGCCCATAGCTCCTCTAGCACAGATACGCAGTATTTT
abundance: many; v_gene: TRBV5-5; d_gene: NA; j_gene: TRBJ1-2; CDR3aa: CASSLGGLGGYTF; CDR3nt: TGTGCCAGCAGCTTGGGAGGATTGGGTGGCTACACCTTC
abundance: medium-sized; v_gene: TRBV12-3/TRBV12-4; d_gene: NA; j_gene: TRBJ1-1; CDR3aa: CASKPTGREAFF; CDR3nt: TGTGCCAGCAAACCAACAGGCCGAGAAGCTTTCTTT
abundance: few; v_gene: TRBV13; d_gene: TRBD1; j_gene: TRBJ2-7; CDR3aa: CASSLGGQGAYEQYF; CDR3nt: TGTGCCAGCAGCTTAGGGGGACAGGGGGCCTACGAGCAGTACTTC
abundance: many; v_gene: TRBV27; d_gene: TRBD1; j_gene: TRBJ2-5; CDR3aa: CASSKGQGTETQYF; CDR3nt: TGTGCCAGCAGCAAGGGACAGGGGACGGAGACCCAGTACTTC
abundance: NA; v_gene: TRBV12-3/TRBV12-4; d_gene: NA; j_gene: TRBJ2-2; CDR3aa: CASSPQRTGELFF; CDR3nt: TGTGCCAGCAGCCCCCAGAGGACCGGGGAGCTGTTTTTT
abundance: many; v_gene: TRBV6-5; d_gene: NA; j_gene: TRBJ1-6; CDR3aa: CASSRRRMGDSPLHF; CDR3nt: TGTGCCAGCAGTAGACGACGGATGGGGGACTCACCCCTCCACTTT
abundance: NA; v_gene: TRBV27; d_gene: NA; j_gene: TRBJ2-2; CDR3aa: CASSLRGAATGELFF; CDR3nt: TGTGCCAGCAGTTTACGGGGGGCGGCCACCGGGGAGCTGTTTTTT